The rows below give T cell receptor beta chains drawn from one sample of a study of PD-1 blockade in classical Hodgkin lymphoma. TCRdb's copy holds only in-frame clones and misses some; the assay was immunoSEQ multiplex PCR. The profile shows around 20,000 clones, 70% to 90% of them singletons. The specimen was peripheral blood mononuclear cells (PBMCs), collected before the second cycle of nivolumab. Receptor source: a human donor with classical Hodgkin lymphoma. Each CDR3 is given with its conserved first and last residue. D genes are given only for firm matches. Rows may omit the clone size; those that give it use once, few, many or a size class.

v_call	clone_size	d_call	j_call	cdr3_aa	cdr3_nt
TRBV19	NA	NA	TRBJ2-3	CASSGQISTDTQYF	TGTGCCAGTAGTGGTCAGATTAGCACAGATACGCAGTATTTT
TRBV4-3	NA	NA	TRBJ1-1	CASSQETGTYAFF	TGCGCCAGCAGCCAAGAAACAGGGACATACGCTTTCTTT
TRBV5-1	few	NA	TRBJ2-1	CASSWGLGDGNEQFF	TGCGCCAGCAGCTGGGGTTTAGGGGACGGCAATGAGCAGTTCTTC
TRBV6-5	NA	TRBD1	TRBJ1-2	CASSRTGGVYGYTF	TGTGCCAGCAGCCGAACAGGGGGTGTGTATGGCTACACCTTC
TRBV4-3	NA	NA	TRBJ1-1	CASSQDLGRADTEAFF	TGCGCCAGCAGCCAAGATCTCGGCAGAGCGGACACTGAAGCTTTCTTT
TRBV18	NA	NA	TRBJ2-1	CASSPEKSGSYNEQFF	TGTGCCAGCTCACCGGAAAAGAGCGGGTCCTACAATGAGCAGTTCTTC
TRBV7-9	NA	TRBD1	TRBJ2-5	CASSSQTGGSETQYF	TGTGCCAGCAGCTCCCAGACAGGGGGCTCAGAGACCCAGTACTTC
TRBV5-1	NA	TRBD1	TRBJ1-2	CASSRYRGELDGYTF	TGCGCCAGCAGCCGCTACAGGGGGGAATTGGATGGCTACACCTTC
TRBV4-3	NA	NA	TRBJ2-7	CASSQETVSRYEQYF	TGCGCCAGCAGCCAAGAGACAGTTTCCCGCTACGAGCAGTACTTC
TRBV11-3	once	TRBD1	TRBJ2-3	CASSLGGTGLQYF	TGTGCCAGCAGCTTAGGAGGGACAGGGCTGCAGTATTTT
TRBV7-2	NA	TRBD2	TRBJ2-5	CASSLGHGGAGETQYF	TGTGCCAGCAGCTTAGGACACGGGGGGGCCGGTGAGACCCAGTACTTC
TRBV6-6	once	NA	TRBJ2-2	CASSYDRPTGELFF	TGTGCCAGCAGTTACGACAGGCCTACCGGGGAGCTGTTTTTT
TRBV11-2	NA	TRBD1	TRBJ1-5	CASSSGGDQPQHF	TGTGCCAGCAGCTCAGGGGGCGATCAGCCCCAGCATTTT
TRBV4-2	NA	TRBD1	TRBJ1-1	CASSQEGDSHTEAFF	TGTGCCAGCAGCCAAGAAGGGGACAGTCACACTGAAGCTTTCTTT
TRBV5-1	NA	NA	TRBJ2-3	CASRQSGILADTQYF	TGCGCCAGCAGACAAAGCGGAATCCTCGCAGATACGCAGTATTTT
TRBV6-5	once	NA	TRBJ1-4	CASSYRGGDEKLFF	TGTGCCAGCAGTTACAGGGGCGGGGATGAAAAACTGTTTTTT
TRBV7-2	NA	NA	TRBJ1-3	CASSLANGNTIYF	TGTGCCAGCAGCTTAGCTAATGGAAACACCATATATTTT
TRBV6-5	NA	TRBD1	TRBJ1-1	CASRPPGQRNTEAFF	TGTGCCAGCAGGCCCCCGGGACAGAGGAACACTGAAGCTTTCTTT
TRBV5-4	NA	TRBD1	TRBJ1-2	CASSFDRVGGYTF	TGTGCCAGCAGCTTTGACAGGGTAGGGGGCTACACCTTC
TRBV7-2	once	NA	TRBJ2-1	CASSPSGGVYNEQFF	TGTGCCAGCAGCCCTTCGGGGGGCGTATACAATGAGCAGTTCTTC
TRBV4-2	few	NA	TRBJ1-2	CASSQDGRTFGYGYTF	TGTGCCAGCAGCCAAGATGGGAGAACCTTCGGCTATGGCTACACCTTC
TRBV19	NA	NA	TRBJ2-2	CASKETANTGELFF	TGTGCCAGTAAGGAGACGGCGAACACCGGGGAGCTGTTTTTT
TRBV4-3	NA	TRBD2	TRBJ2-3	CASSLGGGSTDTQYF	TGCGCCAGCAGCCTCGGGGGGGGCAGCACAGATACGCAGTATTTT
TRBV4-1	NA	TRBD1	TRBJ1-3	CASSQGTLGTGERNAIYF	TGCGCCAGCAGCCAAGGGACCCTCGGGACAGGCGAACGAAACGCCATATATTTT
TRBV19	NA	NA	TRBJ1-1	CASSPQGYNTEAFF	TGTGCCAGTAGCCCACAGGGTTATAACACTGAAGCTTTCTTT
TRBV12-5	NA	NA	TRBJ1-1	CASGLGGGEAFF	TGTGCTAGTGGTTTGGGGGGTGGTGAAGCTTTCTTT
TRBV7-8	few	TRBD1	TRBJ1-5	CASSSPTGGHQPQHF	TGTGCCAGCAGCTCCCCGACAGGGGGCCATCAGCCCCAGCATTTT
TRBV5-1	few	NA	TRBJ2-2	CASSLSGGDTGELFF	TGCGCCAGCAGCCTCTCAGGGGGGGACACCGGGGAGCTGTTTTTT
TRBV6-5	few	NA	TRBJ1-2	CASSSADYGYTF	TGTGCCAGCAGTTCAGCCGACTATGGCTACACCTTC